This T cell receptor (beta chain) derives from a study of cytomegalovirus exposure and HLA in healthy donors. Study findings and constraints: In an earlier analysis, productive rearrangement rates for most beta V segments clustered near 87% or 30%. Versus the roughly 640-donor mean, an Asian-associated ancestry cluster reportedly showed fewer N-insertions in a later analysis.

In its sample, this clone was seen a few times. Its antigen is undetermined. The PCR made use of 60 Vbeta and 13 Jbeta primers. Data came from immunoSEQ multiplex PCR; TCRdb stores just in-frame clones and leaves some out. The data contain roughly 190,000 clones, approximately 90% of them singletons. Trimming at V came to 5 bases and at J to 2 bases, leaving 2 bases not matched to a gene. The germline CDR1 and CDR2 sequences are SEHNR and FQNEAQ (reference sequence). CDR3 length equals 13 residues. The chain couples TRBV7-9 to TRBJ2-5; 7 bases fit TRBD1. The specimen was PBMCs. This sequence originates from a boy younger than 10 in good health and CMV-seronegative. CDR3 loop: CASSLGQQETQYF. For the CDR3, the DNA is TGTGCCAGCAGCCTGGGACAGCAAGAGACCCAGTACTTC.